The entry below gives a single T cell receptor (beta chain) sequence along with its context. The data belong to a study of CD8 T cells in Susac syndrome. V was pared by 6 bases and J by 0 bases, with 7 bases of the junction left unmatched. The CDR3 has 15 residues. The V gene's germline CDR1 is SGDLS and CDR2 YYNGEE. A quantity of about 0.5 to 1 ug RNA underwent reverse transcription using random hexamers. MiXCR, run by TCRdb on the immunoSEQ multiplex PCR reads, gives a single entry per CDR3 protein. There are more than 80,000 distinct CDR3 sequences in the sample; around 94% occur only once, and approximately 0.41% lies in the top ten.

Specimen: CD8+ T cells from PBMCs. J is TRBJ1-1 and V is TRBV9; 8 bases align to TRBD1. The sequence derives from a human donor with Susac syndrome. Written as DNA, the CDR3 is TGTGCCAGCACCCCGACAGGGGCGTTGAACACTGAAGCTTTCTTT. This encodes CASTPTGALNTEAFF. Together with reference TRBV9 and TRBJ1-1, the CDR3 gives the full variable domain: DSGVTQTPKHLITATGQRVTLRCSPRSGDLSVYWYQQSLDQGLQFLIQYYNGEERAKGNILERFSAQQFPDLHSELNLSSLELGDSALYFCASTPTGALNTEAFFGQGTRLTVV.